These 13 T cell receptor beta chains share one sample of origin, sequenced in a study of post-analysis software for immune sequencing data. Unique molecular identifiers had been added to the TCR beta cDNA libraries. TCRdb ran MiXCR on the PCR reads and lists one entry per CDR3 protein. This sample carries approximately 260,000 distinct CDR3 sequences, approximately 34% of them seen once, and the ten largest clones take roughly 4.8%. Findings of the study overall: Compared with controls, patients had more of 4 to 6 TRBV segments, including TRBV5-6, TRBV5-1 and TRBV20-1.

These receptors have no known antigen. Source material: blood. These receptors all stem from a girl aged 5-17 years with multiple sclerosis.

This clonotype came up many times. The chain recombines TRBV29-1 with TRBJ2-3, with D unclear. Trimming cost V 7 bases and J 3 bases, with 14 bases left between them. The CDR3 totals 13 residues. Germline CDR1 reads SQVTM; CDR2 reads ANQGSEA. The CDR3 sequence: CSAPRASTDTQYF. The CDR3 nucleotides are TGCAGCGCCCCCCGGGCGTCGACAGATACGCAGTATTTT.

This clonotype was picked up many times. The V call is TRBV11-2, the J call TRBJ2-3; no clear D gene. Germline V gene data show CDR1 as SGHAT and CDR2 as FQNNGV. The CDR3 length is 15 residues. The germline V and J ends were trimmed by 5 bases and 0 bases, with 12 bases remaining between them. This chain's CDR3 is CASSRGPVSTDTQYF. CDR3 sequence (DNA): TGTGCCAGCAGCCGTGGGCCTGTTAGCACAGATACGCAGTATTTT.

This clonotype has at least ten counts. The chain uses TRBV29-1 and TRBJ1-2, with a possible D match to TRBD1 (5 bases). CDR1 and CDR2 from the germline V gene are SQVTM and ANQGSEA. This CDR3 region has 13 residues. Trimming stripped 6 bases from V and 3 bases from J, with 14 bases between. The CDR3 region is CSVVLGTYYGYTF. Written as DNA, the CDR3 is TGCAGCGTAGTACTTGGGACCTACTATGGCTACACCTTC.

For this clonotype: A read error may be the cause here, since a much bigger clone is one base away. The chain recombines TRBV29-1 with TRBJ1-1; no clear D. V dropped 5 bases and J dropped 1 base, with 14 bases sitting between them. CDR1 SQVTM and CDR2 ANQGSEA come from the germline V gene. The CDR3 runs 14 residues. The CDR3 sequence: CSVLPLAQNTEAFF. DNA of the CDR3: TGCAGCGTTCTCCCTCTTGCCCAGAACACTGAAGCTTTCTTT.

This sequence joins TRBV7-3 and TRBJ2-3, with TRBD2 matching 14 bases. Unmatched junction bases numbered 8, after V lost 2 bases and J lost 1 base. CDR3 length: 19 residues. Germline CDR1 reads SGHTA; CDR2 reads FQGTGA. In DNA, the CDR3 is TGTGCCAGCAGCTTACGGCCGACTAGCGGGAGGGCCGGCACAGATACGCAGTATTTT. Its translation: CASSLRPTSGRAGTDTQYF.

The CDR3 loop reads CSARDSGASPLHF. CDR3 DNA: TGCAGTGCTAGAGATAGTGGAGCCTCACCCCTCCACTTT. The chain uses TRBV20-1 and TRBJ1-6; D is ambiguous. The germline V gene has CDR1 DFQATT and CDR2 SNEGSKA (reference sequence). This CDR3 is built from 13 residues. Trimming cost V 0 bases and J 10 bases, with 10 bases left between them.

The chain recombines TRBV20-1 with TRBJ2-7; 8 nucleotides match TRBD1. V lost 6 bases to trimming and J lost 6 bases; unmatched junction nucleotides: 4. The germline V gene has CDR1 DFQATT and CDR2 SNEGSKA (reference sequence). This CDR3 has 11 residues. The CDR3 region is CSATGGGEQYF. The CDR3 coding sequence is TGCAGTGCCACAGGGGGAGGCGAGCAGTACTTC.

The chain has TRBV20-1 and TRBJ2-7; tentatively, D is TRBD1 (6 bases). Per the germline V gene, CDR1 is DFQATT and CDR2 is SNEGSKA (reference sequence). Trimming removed 4 bases at V and 0 bases at J, with 13 bases between. This CDR3 has 14 residues. This CDR3 reads CSANPGHGSYEQYF. CDR3 bases: TGCAGTGCTAATCCGGGACACGGCTCCTACGAGCAGTACTTC.

This clonotype was counted a few times. The J gene is TRBJ2-7, the V gene TRBV5-1, with D perhaps TRBD1 (6 bases). Germline CDR1 is SGHRS and CDR2 is YFSETQ. V dropped 3 bases and J dropped 0 bases, with 10 bases sitting between them. This CDR3 has 14 residues. This CDR3 reads CASSSGQSSYEQYF. The CDR3 bases are TGCGCCAGCAGCTCCGGACAGAGCTCCTACGAGCAGTACTTC.

The genes are TRBV12-3 or TRBV12-4 and TRBJ1-1; D possibly corresponds to TRBD1 (5 bases). Trimming stripped 8 bases from V and 7 bases from J, with 20 bases between. CDR3 length: 14 residues. CDR3 in DNA: TGTGCCAGCTCCCAACTCGAACGGGGGGTTGAAGCTTTCTTT. Translating gives CASSQLERGVEAFF.

The chain recombines TRBV20-1 with TRBJ2-4, with D unresolved. The J call is doubtful: the DNA matches TRBJ2-7 better. CDR1 DFQATT and CDR2 SNEGSKA come from the germline V gene (reference sequence). There are 11 residues in the CDR3. The chain's CDR3 is CSAPFAYEQYF. In DNA, the CDR3 is TGCAGTGCTCCTTTTGCCTACGAGCAGTACTTC.

This clonotype was recorded once. The chain uses TRBV5-1 and TRBJ2-3; the D is unclear. Trimming removed 4 bases from V and 8 bases from J, with 17 bases in between. CDR3 length: 14 amino acids. Per the germline V gene, CDR1 is SGHRS and CDR2 is YFSETQ. CDR3 amino acids: CASSPNQVVGTQYF. DNA of the CDR3: TGCGCCAGCAGCCCCAACCAGGTCGTAGGTACGCAGTATTTT. The entire variable domain, with the rest obtained from reference TRBV5-1 and TRBJ2-3, is as follows: KAGVTQTPRYLIKTRGQQVTLSCSPISGHRSVSWYQQTPGQGLQFLFEYFSETQRNKGNFPGRFSGRQFSNSRSEMNVSTLELGDSALYLCASSPNQVVGTQYFGPGTRLTVL.

This clonotype was seen repeatedly, ten times or more. The gene calls are TRBV7-9 and TRBJ2-7; 7 nucleotides match TRBD2. CDR1 is SEHNR, CDR2 FQNEAQ, per germline (reference sequence). The CDR3 is 12 amino acids. J was trimmed by 6 bases and V by 5 bases; bases with no gene match: 4. CDR3 residues: CASSRLASEQYF. In DNA form, the CDR3 reads TGTGCCAGCAGCCGACTAGCATCCGAGCAGTACTTC.